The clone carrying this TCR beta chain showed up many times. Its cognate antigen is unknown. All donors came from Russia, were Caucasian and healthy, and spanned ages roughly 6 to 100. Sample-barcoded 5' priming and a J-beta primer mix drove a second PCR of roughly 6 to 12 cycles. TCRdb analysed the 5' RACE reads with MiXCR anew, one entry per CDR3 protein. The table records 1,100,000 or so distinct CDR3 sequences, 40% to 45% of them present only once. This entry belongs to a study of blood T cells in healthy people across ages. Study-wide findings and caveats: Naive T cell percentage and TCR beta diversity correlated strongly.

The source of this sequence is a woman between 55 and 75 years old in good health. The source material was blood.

The CDR3: CSVAGTSGSYNEQFF. The CDR3 region has the DNA TGCAGCGTTGCCGGGACTAGCGGTAGTTACAATGAGCAGTTCTTC. The chain is built from TRBV29-1 and TRBJ2-1, with 11 positions matching TRBD2. Germline V gene sequence: CDR1 SQVTM, CDR2 ANQGSEA. Germline trimming cut 4 bases from V and 4 bases from J; bases unmatched to any gene: 6. CDR3 length: 15 residues.